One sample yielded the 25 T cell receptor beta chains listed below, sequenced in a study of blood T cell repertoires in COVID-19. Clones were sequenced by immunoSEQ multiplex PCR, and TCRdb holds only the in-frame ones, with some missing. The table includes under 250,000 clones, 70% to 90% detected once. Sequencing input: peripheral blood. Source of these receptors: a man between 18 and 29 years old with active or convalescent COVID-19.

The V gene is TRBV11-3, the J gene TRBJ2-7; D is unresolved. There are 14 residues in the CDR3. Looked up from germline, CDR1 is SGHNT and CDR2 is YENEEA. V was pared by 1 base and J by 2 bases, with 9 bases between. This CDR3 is CASSLGQAPYEQYF. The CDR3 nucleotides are TGTGCCAGCAGCTTAGGCCAAGCTCCCTACGAGCAGTACTTC.

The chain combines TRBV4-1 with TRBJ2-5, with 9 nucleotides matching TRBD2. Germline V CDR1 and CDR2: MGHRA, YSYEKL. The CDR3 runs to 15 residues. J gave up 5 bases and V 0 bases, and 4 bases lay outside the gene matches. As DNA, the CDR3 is TGCGCCAGCAGCCAAGACTCTGCGGGAGGGGAGACCCAGTACTTC. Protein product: CASSQDSAGGETQYF.

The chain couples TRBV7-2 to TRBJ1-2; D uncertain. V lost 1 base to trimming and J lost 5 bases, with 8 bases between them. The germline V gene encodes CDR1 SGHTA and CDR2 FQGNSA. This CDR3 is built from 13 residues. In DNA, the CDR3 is TGTGCCAGCAGCTTAGTTTCGGGGTATGGCTACACCTTC. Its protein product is CASSLVSGYGYTF.

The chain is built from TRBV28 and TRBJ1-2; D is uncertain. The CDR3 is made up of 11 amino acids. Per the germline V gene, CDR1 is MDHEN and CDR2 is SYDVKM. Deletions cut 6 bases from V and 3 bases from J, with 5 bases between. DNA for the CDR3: TGTGCCAGCAGGAGCTACTATGGCTACACCTTC. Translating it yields CASRSYYGYTF.

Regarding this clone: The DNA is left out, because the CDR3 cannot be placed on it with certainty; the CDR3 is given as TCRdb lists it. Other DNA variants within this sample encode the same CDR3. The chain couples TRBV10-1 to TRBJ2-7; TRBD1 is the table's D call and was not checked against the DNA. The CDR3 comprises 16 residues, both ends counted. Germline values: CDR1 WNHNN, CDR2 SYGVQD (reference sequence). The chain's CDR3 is CASSEWVGQGTYEQYF.

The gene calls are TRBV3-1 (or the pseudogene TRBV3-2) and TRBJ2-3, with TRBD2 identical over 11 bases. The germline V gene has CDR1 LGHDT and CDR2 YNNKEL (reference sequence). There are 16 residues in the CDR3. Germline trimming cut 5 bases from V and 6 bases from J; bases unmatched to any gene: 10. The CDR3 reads CASSELAGGPVDTQYF. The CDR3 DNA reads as TGTGCCAGCAGCGAGCTAGCGGGGGGACCAGTGGATACGCAGTATTTT.

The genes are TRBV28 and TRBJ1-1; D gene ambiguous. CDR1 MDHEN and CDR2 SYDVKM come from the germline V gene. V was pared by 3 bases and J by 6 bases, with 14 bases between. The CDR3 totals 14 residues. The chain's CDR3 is CASSFEGSRAEAFF. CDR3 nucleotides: TGTGCCAGCAGTTTCGAGGGTTCAAGAGCTGAAGCTTTCTTT.

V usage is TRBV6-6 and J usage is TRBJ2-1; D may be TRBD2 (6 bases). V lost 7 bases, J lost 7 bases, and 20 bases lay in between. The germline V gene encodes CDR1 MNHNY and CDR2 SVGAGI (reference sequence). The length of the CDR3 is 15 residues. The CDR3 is CASTQDYPRGNEQFF. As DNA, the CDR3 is TGTGCCAGCACCCAGGACTACCCGAGAGGTAATGAGCAGTTCTTC.

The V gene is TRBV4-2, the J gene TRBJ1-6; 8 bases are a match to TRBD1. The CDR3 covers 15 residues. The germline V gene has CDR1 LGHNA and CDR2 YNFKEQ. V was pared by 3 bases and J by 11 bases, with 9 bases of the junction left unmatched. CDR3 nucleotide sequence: TGTGCCAGCAGCCACGCGACAGGGGAGGATCCACCCCTCCACTTT. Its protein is CASSHATGEDPPLHF.

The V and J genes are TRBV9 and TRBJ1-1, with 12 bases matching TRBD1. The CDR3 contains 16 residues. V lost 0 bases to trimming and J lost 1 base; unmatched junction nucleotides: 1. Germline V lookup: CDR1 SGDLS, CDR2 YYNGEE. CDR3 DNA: TGTGCCAGCAGCGTAGGGGGACAGGGGGCGAACACTGAAGCTTTCTTT. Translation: CASSVGGQGANTEAFF.

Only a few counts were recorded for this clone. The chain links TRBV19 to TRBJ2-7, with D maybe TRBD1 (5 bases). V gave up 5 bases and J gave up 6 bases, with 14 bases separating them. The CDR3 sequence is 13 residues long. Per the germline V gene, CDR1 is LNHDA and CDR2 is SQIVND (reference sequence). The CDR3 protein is CASSPRSRAEQYF. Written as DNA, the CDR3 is TGTGCCAGTAGTCCCCGATCCAGGGCCGAGCAGTACTTC.

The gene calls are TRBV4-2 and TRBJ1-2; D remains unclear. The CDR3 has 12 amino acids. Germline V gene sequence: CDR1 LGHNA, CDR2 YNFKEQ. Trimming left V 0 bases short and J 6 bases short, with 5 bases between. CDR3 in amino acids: CASSQDTNGYTF. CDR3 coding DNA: TGTGCCAGCAGCCAAGATACTAATGGCTACACCTTC.

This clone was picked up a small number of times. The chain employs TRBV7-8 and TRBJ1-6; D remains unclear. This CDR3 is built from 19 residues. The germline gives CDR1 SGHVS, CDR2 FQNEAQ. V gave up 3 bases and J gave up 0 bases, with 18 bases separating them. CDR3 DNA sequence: TGTGCCAGCAGCTTGACCCCCCCCCAGGCCTCCTCCTATAATTCACCCCTCCACTTT. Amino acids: CASSLTPPQASSYNSPLHF.

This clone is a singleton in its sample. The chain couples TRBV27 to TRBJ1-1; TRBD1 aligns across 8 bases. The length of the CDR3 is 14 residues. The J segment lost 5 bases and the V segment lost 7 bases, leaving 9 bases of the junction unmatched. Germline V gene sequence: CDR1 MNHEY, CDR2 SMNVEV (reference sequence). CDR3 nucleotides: TGTGCCAGCACCCCGACAGGGGTTGGGACTGAAGCTTTCTTT. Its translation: CASTPTGVGTEAFF.

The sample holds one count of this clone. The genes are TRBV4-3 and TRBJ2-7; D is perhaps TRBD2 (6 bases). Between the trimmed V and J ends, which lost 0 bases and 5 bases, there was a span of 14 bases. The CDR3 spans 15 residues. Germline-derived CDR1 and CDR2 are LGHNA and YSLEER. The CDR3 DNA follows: TGCGCCAGCAGCCAAGAACGCACTAGCAGCGACGAGCAGTACTTC. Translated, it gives CASSQERTSSDEQYF.

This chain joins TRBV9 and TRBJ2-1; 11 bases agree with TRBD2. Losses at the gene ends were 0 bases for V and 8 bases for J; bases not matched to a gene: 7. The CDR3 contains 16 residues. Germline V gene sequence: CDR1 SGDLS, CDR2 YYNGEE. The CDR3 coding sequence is TGTGCCAGCAGCGTAGGGGGTAGCGGGAGGGTCTATGAGCAGTTCTTC. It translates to CASSVGGSGRVYEQFF. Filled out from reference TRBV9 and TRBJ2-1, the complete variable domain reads DSGVTQTPKHLITATGQRVTLRCSPRSGDLSVYWYQQSLDQGLQFLIQYYNGEERAKGNILERFSAQQFPDLHSELNLSSLELGDSALYFCASSVGGSGRVYEQFFGPGTRLTVL.

The CDR3 bases are TGTGCCAGCAGGGGCGCGGGACGCCAAGCCTACAATGAGCAGTTCTTC. Encoded protein: CASRGAGRQAYNEQFF. The gene calls are TRBV13 and TRBJ2-1; perhaps TRBD2 as D (6 bases). With 6 bases removed from V and 2 bases from J, the gap between germline ends came to 17 bases. Germline-derived CDR1 and CDR2 are PRHDT and FYEKMQ (reference sequence). The CDR3 has 16 amino acids. Using reference TRBV13 and TRBJ2-1 for the parts outside the CDR3, the full variable domain is AAGVIQSPRHLIKEKRETATLKCYPIPRHDTVYWYQQGPGQDPQFLISFYEKMQSDKGSIPDRFSAQQFSDYHSELNMSSLELGDSALYFCASRGAGRQAYNEQFFGPGTRLTVL.

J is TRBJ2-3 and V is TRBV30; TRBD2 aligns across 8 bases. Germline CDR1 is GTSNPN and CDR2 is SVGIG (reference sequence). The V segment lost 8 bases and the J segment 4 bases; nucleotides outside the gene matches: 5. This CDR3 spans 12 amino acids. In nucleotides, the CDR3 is TGTGCCGGCCTAGCGGGCTCAGATACGCAGTATTTT. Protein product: CAGLAGSDTQYF.

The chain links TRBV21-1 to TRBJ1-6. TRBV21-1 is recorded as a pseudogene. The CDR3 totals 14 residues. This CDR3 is CASLGSGRGSPLHF. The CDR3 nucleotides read TGTGCCAGCCTAGGGAGCGGGAGGGGTTCACCCCTCCACTTT.

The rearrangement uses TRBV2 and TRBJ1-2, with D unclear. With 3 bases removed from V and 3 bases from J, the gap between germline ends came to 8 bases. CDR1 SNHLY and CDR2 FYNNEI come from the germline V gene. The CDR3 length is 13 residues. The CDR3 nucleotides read TGTGCCAGCAGTGACCGGCGGGACTATGGCTACACCTTC. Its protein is CASSDRRDYGYTF.

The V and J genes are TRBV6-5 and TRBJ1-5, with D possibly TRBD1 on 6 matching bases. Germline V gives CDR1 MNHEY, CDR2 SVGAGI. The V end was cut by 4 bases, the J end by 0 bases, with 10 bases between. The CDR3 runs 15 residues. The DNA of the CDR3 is TGTGCCAGCAGTTTACAGGGCTATAGCAATCAGCCCCAGCATTTT. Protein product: CASSLQGYSNQPQHF.

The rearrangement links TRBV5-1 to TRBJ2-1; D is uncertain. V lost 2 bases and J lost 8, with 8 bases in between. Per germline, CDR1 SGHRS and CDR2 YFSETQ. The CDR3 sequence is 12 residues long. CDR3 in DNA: TGCGCCAGCAGCTTCCTACGGGATGAGCAGTTCTTC. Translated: CASSFLRDEQFF.

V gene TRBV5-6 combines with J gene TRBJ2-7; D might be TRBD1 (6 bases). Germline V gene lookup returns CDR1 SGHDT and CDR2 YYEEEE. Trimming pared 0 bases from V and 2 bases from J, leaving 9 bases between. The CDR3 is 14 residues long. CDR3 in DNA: TGTGCCAGCAGCTTGGGGGGGCCAACCTACGAGCAGTACTTC. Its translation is CASSLGGPTYEQYF.

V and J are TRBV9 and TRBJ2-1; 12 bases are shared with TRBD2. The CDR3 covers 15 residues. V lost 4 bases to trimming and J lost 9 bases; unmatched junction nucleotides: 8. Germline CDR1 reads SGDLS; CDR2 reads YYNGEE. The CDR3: CASSLTSGGEIEQFF. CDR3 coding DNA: TGTGCCAGCAGCCTGACTAGCGGGGGAGAGATTGAGCAGTTCTTC.

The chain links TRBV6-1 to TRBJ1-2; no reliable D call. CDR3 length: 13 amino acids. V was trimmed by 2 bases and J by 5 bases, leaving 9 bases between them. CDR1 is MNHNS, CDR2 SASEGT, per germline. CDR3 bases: TGTGCCAGCAGTGAAAATGGCCAATATGGCTACACCTTC. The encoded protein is CASSENGQYGYTF.